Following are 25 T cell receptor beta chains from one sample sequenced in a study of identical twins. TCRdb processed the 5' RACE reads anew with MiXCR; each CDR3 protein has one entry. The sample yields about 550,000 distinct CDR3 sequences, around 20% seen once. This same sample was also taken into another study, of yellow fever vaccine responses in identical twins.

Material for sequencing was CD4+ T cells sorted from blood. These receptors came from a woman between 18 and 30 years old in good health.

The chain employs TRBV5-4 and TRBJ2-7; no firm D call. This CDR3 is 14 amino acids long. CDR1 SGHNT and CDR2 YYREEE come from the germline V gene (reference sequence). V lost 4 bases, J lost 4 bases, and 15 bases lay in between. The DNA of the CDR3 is TGTGCCAGCAGCCCCTCCTCAACAGTATACGAGCAGTACTTC. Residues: CASSPSSTVYEQYF.

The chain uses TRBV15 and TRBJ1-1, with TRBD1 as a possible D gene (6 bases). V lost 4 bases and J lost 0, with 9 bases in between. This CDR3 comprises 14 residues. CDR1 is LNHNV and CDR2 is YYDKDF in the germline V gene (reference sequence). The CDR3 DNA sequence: TGTGCCACCAGCAAACAGGGAATGAACACTGAAGCTTTCTTT. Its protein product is CATSKQGMNTEAFF.

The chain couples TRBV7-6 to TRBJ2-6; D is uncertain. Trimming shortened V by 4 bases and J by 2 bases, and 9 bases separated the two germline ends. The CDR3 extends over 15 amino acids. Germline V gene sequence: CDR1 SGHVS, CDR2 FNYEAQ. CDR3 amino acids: CASSSYSPGANVLTF. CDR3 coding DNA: TGTGCCAGCAGCTCATACAGTCCTGGGGCCAACGTCCTGACTTTC.

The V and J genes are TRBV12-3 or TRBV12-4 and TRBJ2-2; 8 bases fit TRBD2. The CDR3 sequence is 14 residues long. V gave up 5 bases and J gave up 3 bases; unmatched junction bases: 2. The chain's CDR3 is CASSPGGHTGELFF. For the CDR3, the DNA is TGTGCCAGCAGTCCGGGGGGGCACACCGGGGAGCTGTTTTTT.

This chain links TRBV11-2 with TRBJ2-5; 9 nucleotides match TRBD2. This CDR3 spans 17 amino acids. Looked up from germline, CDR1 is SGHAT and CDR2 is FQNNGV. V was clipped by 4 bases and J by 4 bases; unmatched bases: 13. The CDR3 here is CASSWTSSGATAETQYF. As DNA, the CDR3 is TGTGCCAGCAGCTGGACTTCTAGCGGGGCCACCGCAGAGACCCAGTACTTC.

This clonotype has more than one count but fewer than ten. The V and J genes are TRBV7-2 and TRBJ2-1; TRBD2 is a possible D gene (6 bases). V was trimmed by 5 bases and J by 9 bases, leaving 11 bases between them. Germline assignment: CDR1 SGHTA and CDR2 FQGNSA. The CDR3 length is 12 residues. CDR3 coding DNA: TGTGCCAGCAGCAACCGGGAGATTGAGCAGTTCTTC. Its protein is CASSNREIEQFF.

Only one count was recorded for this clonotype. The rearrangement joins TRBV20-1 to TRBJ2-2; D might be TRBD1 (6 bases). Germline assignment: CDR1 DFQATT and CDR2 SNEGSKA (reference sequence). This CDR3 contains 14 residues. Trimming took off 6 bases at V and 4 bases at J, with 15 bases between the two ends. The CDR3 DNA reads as TGCAGTGCAGCTACAGGGCCATCCACCGGGGAGCTGTTTTTT. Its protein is CSAATGPSTGELFF.

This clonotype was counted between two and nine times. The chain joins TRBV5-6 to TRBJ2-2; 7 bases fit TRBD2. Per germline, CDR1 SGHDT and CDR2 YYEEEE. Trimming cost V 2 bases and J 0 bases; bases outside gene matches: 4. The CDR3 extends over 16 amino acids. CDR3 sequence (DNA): TGTGCCAGCAGCTTAATTGCGGGAGCGAACACCGGGGAGCTGTTTTTT. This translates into CASSLIAGANTGELFF.

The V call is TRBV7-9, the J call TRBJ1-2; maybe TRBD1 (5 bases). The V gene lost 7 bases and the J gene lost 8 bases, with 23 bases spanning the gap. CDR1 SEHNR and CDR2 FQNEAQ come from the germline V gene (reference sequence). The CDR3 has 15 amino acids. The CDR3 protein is CASNPRAEGGDGYTF. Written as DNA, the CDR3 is TGTGCCAGCAACCCCAGGGCCGAGGGAGGGGACGGCTACACCTTC.

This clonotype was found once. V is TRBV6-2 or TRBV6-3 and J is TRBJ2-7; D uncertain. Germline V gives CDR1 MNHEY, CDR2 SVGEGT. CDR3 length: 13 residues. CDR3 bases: TGTGCCAGCAGTAACTCCGCAGTCTACGAGCAGTACGTC. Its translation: CASSNSAVYEQYV.

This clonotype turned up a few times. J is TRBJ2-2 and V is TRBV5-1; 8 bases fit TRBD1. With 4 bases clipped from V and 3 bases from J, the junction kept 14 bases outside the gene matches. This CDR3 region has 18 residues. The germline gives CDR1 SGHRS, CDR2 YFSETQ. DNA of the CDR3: TGCGCCAGCAGCCCCAGACAGGGGACCGCCGGGGACACCGGGGAGCTGTTTTTT. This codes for CASSPRQGTAGDTGELFF.

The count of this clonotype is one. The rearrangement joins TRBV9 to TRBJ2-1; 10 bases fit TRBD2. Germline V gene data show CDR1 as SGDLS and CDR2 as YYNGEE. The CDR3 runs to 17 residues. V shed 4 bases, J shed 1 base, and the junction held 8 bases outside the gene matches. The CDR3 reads CASSPLKTSGSYNEQFF. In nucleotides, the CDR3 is TGTGCCAGCAGCCCACTGAAGACTAGCGGGTCCTACAATGAGCAGTTCTTC.

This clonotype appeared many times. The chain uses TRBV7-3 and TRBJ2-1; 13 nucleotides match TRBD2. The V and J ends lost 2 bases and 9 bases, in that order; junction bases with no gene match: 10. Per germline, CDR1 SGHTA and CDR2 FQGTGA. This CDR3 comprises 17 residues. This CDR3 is CASSLPKTSGGSGEQFF. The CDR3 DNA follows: TGTGCCAGCAGCTTACCGAAGACTAGCGGGGGGTCGGGTGAGCAGTTCTTC.

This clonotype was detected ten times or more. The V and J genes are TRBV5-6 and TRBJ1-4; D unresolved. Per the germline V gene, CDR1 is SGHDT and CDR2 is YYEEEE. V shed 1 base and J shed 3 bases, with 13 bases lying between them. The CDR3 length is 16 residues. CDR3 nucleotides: TGTGCCAGCAGCTTGTACCCCGAAATATCTAATGAAAAACTGTTTTTT. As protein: CASSLYPEISNEKLFF. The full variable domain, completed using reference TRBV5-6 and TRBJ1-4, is DAGVTQSPTHLIKTRGQQVTLRCSPKSGHDTVSWYQQALGQGPQFIFQYYEEEERQRGNFPDRFSGHQFPNYSSELNVNALLLGDSALYLCASSLYPEISNEKLFFGSGTQLSVL.

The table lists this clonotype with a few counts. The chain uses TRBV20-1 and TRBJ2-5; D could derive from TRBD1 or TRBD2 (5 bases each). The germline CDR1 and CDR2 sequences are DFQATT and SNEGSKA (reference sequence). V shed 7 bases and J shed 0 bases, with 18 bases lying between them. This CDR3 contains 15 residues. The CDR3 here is CSVSSGTMYQETQYF. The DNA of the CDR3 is TGCAGTGTCTCCTCCGGGACGATGTACCAAGAGACCCAGTACTTC.

This CDR3 reads CASSSLHGGETQYF. The CDR3, as DNA: TGTGCCAGCAGTTCGCTCCACGGAGGGGAGACCCAGTACTTC. This sequence joins TRBV28 and TRBJ2-5; possible D gene TRBD2, 6 bases. The V end lost 4 bases, the J end lost 5 bases, and 14 bases lay between the germline ends. This CDR3 is 14 amino acids long. Germline V gives CDR1 MDHEN, CDR2 SYDVKM.

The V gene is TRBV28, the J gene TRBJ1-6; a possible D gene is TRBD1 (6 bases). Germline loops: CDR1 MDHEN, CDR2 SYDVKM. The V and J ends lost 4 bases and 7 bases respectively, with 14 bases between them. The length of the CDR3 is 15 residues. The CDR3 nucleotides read TGTGCCAGCAGTTGGAGGACAGAGGGCAATTCACCCCTCCACTTT. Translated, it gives CASSWRTEGNSPLHF. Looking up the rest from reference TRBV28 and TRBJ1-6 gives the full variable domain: DVKVTQSSRYLVKRTGEKVFLECVQDMDHENMFWYRQDPGLGLRLIYFSYDVKMKEKGDIPEGYSVSREKKERFSLILESASTNQTSMYLCASSWRTEGNSPLHFGNGTRLTVT.

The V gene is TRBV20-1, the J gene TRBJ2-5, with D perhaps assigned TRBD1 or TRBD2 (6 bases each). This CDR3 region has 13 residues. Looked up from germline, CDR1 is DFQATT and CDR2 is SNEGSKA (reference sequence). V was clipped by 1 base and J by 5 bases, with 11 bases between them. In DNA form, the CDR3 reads TGCAGTGCTAGAGGCGTAGGGGGGGAGACCCAGTACTTC. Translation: CSARGVGGETQYF.

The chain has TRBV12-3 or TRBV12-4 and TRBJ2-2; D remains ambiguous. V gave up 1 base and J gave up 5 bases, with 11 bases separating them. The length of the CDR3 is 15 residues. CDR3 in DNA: TGTGCCAGCAGTTTAGGAGGTAGTTGGACCGGGGAGCTGTTTTTT. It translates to CASSLGGSWTGELFF.

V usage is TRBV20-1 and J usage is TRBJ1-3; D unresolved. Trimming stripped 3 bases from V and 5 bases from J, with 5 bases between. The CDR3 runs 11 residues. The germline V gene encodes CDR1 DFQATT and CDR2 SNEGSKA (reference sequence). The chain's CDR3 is CSASQRNTIYF. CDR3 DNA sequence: TGCAGTGCTAGCCAGCGAAACACCATATATTTT.

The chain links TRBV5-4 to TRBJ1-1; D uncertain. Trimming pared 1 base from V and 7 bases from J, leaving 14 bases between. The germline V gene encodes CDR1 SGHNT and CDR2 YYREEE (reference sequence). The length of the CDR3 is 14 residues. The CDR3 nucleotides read TGTGCCAGCAGCTTGACGGCGGATACCAATGAAGCTTTCTTT. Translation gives CASSLTADTNEAFF.

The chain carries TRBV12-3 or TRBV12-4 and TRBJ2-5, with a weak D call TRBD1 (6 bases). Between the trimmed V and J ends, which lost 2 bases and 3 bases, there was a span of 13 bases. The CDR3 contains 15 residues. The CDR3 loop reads CASSLRGHTKETQYF. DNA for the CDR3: TGTGCCAGCAGTTTACGGGGACATACTAAAGAGACCCAGTACTTC.

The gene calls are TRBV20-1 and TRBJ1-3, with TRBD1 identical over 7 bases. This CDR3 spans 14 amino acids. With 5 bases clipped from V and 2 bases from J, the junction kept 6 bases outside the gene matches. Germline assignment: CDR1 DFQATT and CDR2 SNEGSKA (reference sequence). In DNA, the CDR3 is TGCAGTGCTGATGACAGGGTCACTGGAAACACCATATATTTT. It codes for CSADDRVTGNTIYF.

This chain's CDR3 is CASSLAGTSNYGYTF. Here the CDR3 DNA reads TGCGCCAGCAGCTTGGCAGGGACATCTAACTATGGCTACACCTTC. The chain uses TRBV5-1 and TRBJ1-2, with D possibly being TRBD1 (6 bases). The germline V gene has CDR1 SGHRS and CDR2 YFSETQ. With 0 bases removed from V and 0 bases from J, the gap between germline ends came to 9 bases. This CDR3 is 15 amino acids long.

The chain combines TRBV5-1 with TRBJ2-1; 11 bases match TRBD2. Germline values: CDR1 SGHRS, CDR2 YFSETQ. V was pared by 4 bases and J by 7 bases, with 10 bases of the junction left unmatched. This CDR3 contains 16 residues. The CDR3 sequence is CASSPISGGAYNEQFF. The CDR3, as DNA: TGCGCCAGCAGCCCTATTAGCGGGGGGGCTTATAATGAGCAGTTCTTC.